This T cell receptor (beta chain) was obtained from a study of a mutant IDH1 vaccine in newly diagnosed glioma. Study summary: Commencement of vaccination occurred 4-6 weeks following radiotherapy alone, or concurrently with temozolomide cycles.

On this clone itself: What it binds is unknown.

Time point of the sample: week 47, end of study. The investigators gave 300 ug of mutant IDH1 20-mer peptide in each vaccine dose, together with topical imiquimod. Each patient was administered eight vaccinations, scheduled in weeks 1, 3, 5, 7, 11, 15, 19 and 23. Profiling relied on immunoSEQ multiplex PCR, and the TCRdb table lists in-frame clones only, not all of them. The profile shows over 75,000 clones, 81% of them singletons. Study findings and constraints: In 90% to 95% of patients, immune responses induced by the vaccine occurred. Apparently, pseudoprogression bore no relation to changes among the top peripheral T cell clonotypes.

The V end was cut by 1 base, the J end by 0 bases, with 6 bases between. Looked up from germline, CDR1 is SNHLY and CDR2 is FYNNEI. CDR3 length: 14 residues. The sequenced sample was PBMCs, obtained from a glioma patient whose treatment included an IDH1 peptide vaccine. The origin of this receptor is a man between 40 and 49 years old with glioma. The V and J genes are TRBV2 and TRBJ1-1; D gene ambiguous. CDR3 amino acids: CASSEVQVNTEAFF. The CDR3 coding sequence is TGTGCCAGCAGTGAAGTTCAGGTGAACACTGAAGCTTTCTTT.